Detailed here is one TCR beta chain. The sample comes from a study of blood T cell repertoires in COVID-19. In the study overall: Acute and convalescent COVID-19 specimens originated in the United States, Italy and Spain.

Trimming took off 5 bases at V and 5 bases at J, with 10 bases between the two ends. The germline gives CDR1 SEHNR, CDR2 FQNEAQ (reference sequence). The CDR3 contains 12 residues. As handled by the study authors: Nucleated cell number was recorded as an estimate derived from reference gene primer amplification. TCRdb's copy holds only in-frame clones and misses some; the assay was immunoSEQ multiplex PCR. Clonal size and the V and J genes are those of that table, whereas D and trimming came from the DNA. The data hold some 200,000 clones, with 85% to 90% observed a single time. Each participant's cohort was designated according to participant-reported clinical history.

The J gene is TRBJ2-7, the V gene TRBV7-9, with a possible D match to TRBD1 (6 bases). The material sequenced was PBMCs or T cells enriched from blood (not recorded which). The receptor comes from a woman under 30 in a cohort exposed to, infected with or recovered from COVID-19 (not recorded which). CDR3 DNA: TGTGCCAGCAGCGCACAGGGTCACGAGCAGTACTTC. It translates to CASSAQGHEQYF.